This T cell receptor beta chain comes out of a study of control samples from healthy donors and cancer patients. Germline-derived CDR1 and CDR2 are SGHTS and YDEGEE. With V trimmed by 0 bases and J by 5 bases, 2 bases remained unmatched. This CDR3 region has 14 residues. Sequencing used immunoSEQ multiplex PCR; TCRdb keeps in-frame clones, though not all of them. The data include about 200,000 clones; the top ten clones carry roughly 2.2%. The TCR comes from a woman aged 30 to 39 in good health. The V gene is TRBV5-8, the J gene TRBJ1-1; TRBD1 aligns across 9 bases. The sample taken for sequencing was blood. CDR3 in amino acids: CASSLVTGGTEAFF. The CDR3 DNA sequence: TGTGCCAGCAGCTTGGTGACAGGGGGTACTGAAGCTTTCTTT.